This TCR beta chain came from a study of shared clonotypes between healthy human individuals. The repertoire was sequenced with immunoSEQ multiplex PCR; TCRdb's copy has only in-frame clones and lacks some. Among 600,000 or so clones listed, 95% were seen once. Terminally differentiated effector memory CD45RA+ cells were left out of the naive CD8 fraction, which was CD45RO-negative and positively selected for CCR7. In germline, CDR1 is MNHNY, CDR2 SVGAGI (reference sequence). CDR3 length: 14 amino acids. V trimming: 4 bases; J trimming: 3 bases; junction bases outside the gene matches: 5. This clone was seen just once.

The sample comprised naive CD8+ T cells sorted from blood. This chain connects TRBV6-6 to TRBJ1-1; TRBD1 matches at 7 bases. The receptor's source is a woman aged 25 to 39 in good health. CDR3 residues: CASSSRTGDTEAFF. The CDR3 DNA follows: TGTGCCAGCAGTTCCAGGACAGGAGACACTGAAGCTTTCTTT.